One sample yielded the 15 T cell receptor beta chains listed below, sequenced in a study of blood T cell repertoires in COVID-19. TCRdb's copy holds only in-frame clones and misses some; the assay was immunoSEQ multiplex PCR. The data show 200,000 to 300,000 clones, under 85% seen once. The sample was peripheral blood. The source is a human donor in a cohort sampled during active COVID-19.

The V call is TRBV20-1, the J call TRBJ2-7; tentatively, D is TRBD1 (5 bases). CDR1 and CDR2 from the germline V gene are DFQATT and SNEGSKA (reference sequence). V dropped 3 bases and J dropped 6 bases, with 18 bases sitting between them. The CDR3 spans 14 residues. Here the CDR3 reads CSASGSGKKGEQYF. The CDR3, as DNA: TGCAGTGCTAGTGGGTCAGGGAAGAAAGGCGAGCAGTACTTC.

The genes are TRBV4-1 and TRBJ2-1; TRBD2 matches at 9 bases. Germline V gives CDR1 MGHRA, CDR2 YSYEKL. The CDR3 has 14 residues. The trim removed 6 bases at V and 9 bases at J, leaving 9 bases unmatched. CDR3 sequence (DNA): TGCGCCAGCAGGAAGGGTCTAGCGGGAAGTGAGCAGTTCTTC. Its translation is CASRKGLAGSEQFF.

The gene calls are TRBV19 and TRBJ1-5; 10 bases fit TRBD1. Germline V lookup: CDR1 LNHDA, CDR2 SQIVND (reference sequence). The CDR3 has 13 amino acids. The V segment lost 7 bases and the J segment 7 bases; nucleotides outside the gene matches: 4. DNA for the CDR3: TGTGCCAGTACTGTGACAGGGGGCCAGCCCCAGCATTTT. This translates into CASTVTGGQPQHF. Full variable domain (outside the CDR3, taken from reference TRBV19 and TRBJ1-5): DGGITQSPKYLFRKEGQNVTLSCEQNLNHDAMYWYRQDPGQGLRLIYYSQIVNDFQKGDIAEGYSVSREKKESFPLTVTSAQKNPTAFYLCASTVTGGQPQHFGDGTRLSIL.

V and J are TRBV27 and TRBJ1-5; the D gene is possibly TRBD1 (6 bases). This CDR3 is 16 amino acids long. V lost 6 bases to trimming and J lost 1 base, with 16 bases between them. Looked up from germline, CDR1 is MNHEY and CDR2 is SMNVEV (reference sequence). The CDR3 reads CASSLVGAGSNQPQHF. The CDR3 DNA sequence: TGTGCCAGCAGCCTGGTGGGGGCAGGGAGCAATCAGCCCCAGCATTTT.

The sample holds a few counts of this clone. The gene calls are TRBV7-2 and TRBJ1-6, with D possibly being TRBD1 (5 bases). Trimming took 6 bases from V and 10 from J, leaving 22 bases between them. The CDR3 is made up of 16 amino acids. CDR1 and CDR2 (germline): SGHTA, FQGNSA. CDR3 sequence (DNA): TGTGCCAGCAGTTATGGTCTAGCGAGGGGAGGATCACCCCTCCACTTT. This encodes CASSYGLARGGSPLHF.

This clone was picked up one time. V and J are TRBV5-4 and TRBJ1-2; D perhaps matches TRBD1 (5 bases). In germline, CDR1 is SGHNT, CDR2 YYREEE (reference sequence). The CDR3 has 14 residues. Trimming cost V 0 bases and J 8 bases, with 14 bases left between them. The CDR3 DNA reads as TGTGCCAGCAGCTTGGGGGCAGGGCTGAGGGGCTACACCTTC. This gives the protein CASSLGAGLRGYTF.

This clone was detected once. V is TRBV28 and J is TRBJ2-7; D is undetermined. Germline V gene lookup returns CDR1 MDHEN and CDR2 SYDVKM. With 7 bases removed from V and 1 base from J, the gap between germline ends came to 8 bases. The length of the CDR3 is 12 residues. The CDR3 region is CASNSYSYEQYF. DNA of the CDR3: TGTGCCAGCAATTCGTATTCCTACGAGCAGTACTTC.

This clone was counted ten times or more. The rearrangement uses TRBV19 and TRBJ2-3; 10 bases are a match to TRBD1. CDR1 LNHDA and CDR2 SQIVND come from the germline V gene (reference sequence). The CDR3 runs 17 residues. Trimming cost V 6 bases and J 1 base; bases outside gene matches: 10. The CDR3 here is CASSLYLGTGGTDTQYF. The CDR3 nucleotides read TGTGCCAGTAGCCTCTACCTCGGGACAGGGGGCACAGATACGCAGTATTTT.

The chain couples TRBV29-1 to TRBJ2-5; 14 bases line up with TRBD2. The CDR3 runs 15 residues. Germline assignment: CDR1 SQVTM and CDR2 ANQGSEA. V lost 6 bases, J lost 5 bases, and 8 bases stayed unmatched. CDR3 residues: CSVLTSGRAVETQYF. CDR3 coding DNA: TGCAGCGTCCTGACTAGCGGGAGGGCCGTGGAGACCCAGTACTTC.

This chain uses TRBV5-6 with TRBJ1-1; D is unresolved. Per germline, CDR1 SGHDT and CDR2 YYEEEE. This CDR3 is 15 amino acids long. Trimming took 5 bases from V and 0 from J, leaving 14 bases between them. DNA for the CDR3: TGTGCCAGCAGGGCCTCTCCGACTGTGAACACTGAAGCTTTCTTT. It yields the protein CASRASPTVNTEAFF.

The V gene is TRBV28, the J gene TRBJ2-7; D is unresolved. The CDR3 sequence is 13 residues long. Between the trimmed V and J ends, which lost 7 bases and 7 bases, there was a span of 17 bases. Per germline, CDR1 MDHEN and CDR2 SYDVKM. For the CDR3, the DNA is TGTGCCAGCACCACCAACATGCCCAGGGAGCAGTACTTC. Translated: CASTTNMPREQYF.

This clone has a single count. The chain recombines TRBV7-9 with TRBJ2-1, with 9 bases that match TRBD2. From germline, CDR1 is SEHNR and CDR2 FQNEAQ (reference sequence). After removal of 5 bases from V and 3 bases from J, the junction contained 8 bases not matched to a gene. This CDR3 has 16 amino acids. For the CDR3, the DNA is TGTGCCAGCAGCCCCCAAGCGGGAGGATTCTACAATGAGCAGTTCTTC. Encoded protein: CASSPQAGGFYNEQFF. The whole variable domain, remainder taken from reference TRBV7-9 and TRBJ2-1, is DTGVSQNPRHKITKRGQNVTFRCDPISEHNRLYWYRQTLGQGPEFLTYFQNEAQLEKSRLLSDRFSAERPKGSFSTLEIQRTEQGDSAMYLCASSPQAGGFYNEQFFGPGTRLTVL.

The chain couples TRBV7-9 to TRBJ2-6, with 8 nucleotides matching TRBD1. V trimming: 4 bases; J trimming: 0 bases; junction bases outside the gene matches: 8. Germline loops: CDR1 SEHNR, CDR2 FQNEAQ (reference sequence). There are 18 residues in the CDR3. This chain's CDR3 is CASSSADRVNSGANVLTF. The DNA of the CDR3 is TGTGCCAGCAGCTCAGCGGACAGGGTAAACTCTGGGGCCAACGTCCTGACTTTC.

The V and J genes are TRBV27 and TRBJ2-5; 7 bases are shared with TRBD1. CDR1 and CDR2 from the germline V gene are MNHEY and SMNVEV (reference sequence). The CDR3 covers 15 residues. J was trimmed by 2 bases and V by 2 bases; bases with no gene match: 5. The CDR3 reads CASSLRGGRQETQYF. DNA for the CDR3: TGTGCCAGCAGTTTAAGAGGGGGCAGGCAAGAGACCCAGTACTTC.

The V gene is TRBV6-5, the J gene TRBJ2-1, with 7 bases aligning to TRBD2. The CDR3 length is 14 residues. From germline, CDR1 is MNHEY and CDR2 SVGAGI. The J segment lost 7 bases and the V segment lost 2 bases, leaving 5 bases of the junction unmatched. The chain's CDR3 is CASSYQRDRNEQFF. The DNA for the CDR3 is TGTGCCAGCAGTTACCAGCGGGATCGGAATGAGCAGTTCTTC.